A single sample gave rise to the 16 T cell receptor beta chains below, sequenced in a study of blood T cell repertoires in COVID-19. Profiled with immunoSEQ multiplex PCR; TCRdb holds only in-frame clones, not every one. The sample has roughly 81,000 clones; about nine tenths are singletons. Sequencing was done on a sample of peripheral blood. Source of these receptors: a woman between 45 and 60 years old in a cohort sampled during active COVID-19.

The V call is TRBV6-2 or TRBV6-3, the J call TRBJ1-1; D possibly corresponds to TRBD1 (5 bases). This CDR3 has 15 amino acids. V was clipped by 1 base and J by 2 bases, with 11 bases between them. In germline, CDR1 is MNHEY, CDR2 SVGEGT. The CDR3 DNA reads TGTGCCAGCAGTTACTTGGGGGGAAGCAACACTGAAGCTTTCTTT. Encoded protein: CASSYLGGSNTEAFF.

V and J are TRBV2 and TRBJ1-2, with 8 bases fitting TRBD1. CDR1 and CDR2 (germline): SNHLY, FYNNEI. The CDR3 length is 14 residues. Trimming took 5 bases from V and 1 from J; bases not matched to a gene: 3. Written as DNA, the CDR3 is TGTGCCAGCAGTACTGACAGGGGTAACTATGGCTACACCTTC. It encodes CASSTDRGNYGYTF.

The CDR3 DNA reads as TGTGCCAGCAGTCCCTTGGGGGGCTCCTACAATGAGCAGTTCTTC. This translates into CASSPLGGSYNEQFF. This rearrangement joins TRBV6-5 to TRBJ2-1; perhaps TRBD2 as D (6 bases). The germline V and J ends were trimmed by 5 bases and 0 bases, with 11 bases remaining between them. Germline V gives CDR1 MNHEY, CDR2 SVGAGI. The CDR3 loop spans 15 amino acids.

This clone appeared once. This sequence joins TRBV9 and TRBJ2-2, with D possibly matching TRBD1 (6 bases). Trimming left V 4 bases short and J 7 bases short, with 17 bases between. CDR1 and CDR2 from the germline V gene are SGDLS and YYNGEE. The CDR3 consists of 15 residues. The CDR3 is CASSHRDMLRGELFF. CDR3 nucleotides: TGTGCCAGCAGCCACCGGGACATGCTTCGCGGGGAGCTGTTTTTT.

The rearrangement joins TRBV2 to TRBJ1-1; D perhaps matches TRBD1 (5 bases). Germline values: CDR1 SNHLY, CDR2 FYNNEI. Trimming stripped 3 bases from V and 3 bases from J, with 8 bases between. CDR3 size: 13 residues. CDR3 protein: CASSEKGYTEAFF. CDR3 in DNA: TGTGCCAGCAGTGAGAAGGGGTACACTGAAGCTTTCTTT. Full variable domain (missing parts from reference TRBV2 and TRBJ1-1): EPEVTQTPSHQVTQMGQEVILRCVPISNHLYFYWYRQILGQKVEFLVSFYNNEISEKSEIFDDQFSVERPDGSNFTLKIRSTKLEDSAMYFCASSEKGYTEAFFGQGTRLTVV.

This clone was counted a single time. V gene TRBV28 combines with J gene TRBJ2-1; 10 bases fit TRBD2. Trimming removed 5 bases from V and 1 base from J; junction bases left unmatched: 5. In germline, CDR1 is MDHEN, CDR2 SYDVKM. The CDR3 covers 16 residues. CDR3: CASSGAGGISYNEQFF. The CDR3 region has the DNA TGTGCCAGCAGTGGAGCGGGAGGGATTTCCTACAATGAGCAGTTCTTC. Full variable domain (remainder filled in from reference TRBV28 and TRBJ2-1): DVKVTQSSRYLVKRTGEKVFLECVQDMDHENMFWYRQDPGLGLRLIYFSYDVKMKEKGDIPEGYSVSREKKERFSLILESASTNQTSMYLCASSGAGGISYNEQFFGPGTRLTVL.

This clone came up a few times. The gene calls are TRBV7-8 and TRBJ1-5, with TRBD1 identical over 10 bases. The germline V gene encodes CDR1 SGHVS and CDR2 FQNEAQ. The CDR3 loop spans 19 amino acids. Trimming cost V 1 base and J 0 bases; bases outside gene matches: 9. CDR3 DNA sequence: TGTGCCAGCAGCTTAGTGCAGGACAGGGGGTCCAATAGCAATCAGCCCCAGCATTTT. Translated, it gives CASSLVQDRGSNSNQPQHF.

Notes on this clone: Other DNA sequences within the sample encode an identical CDR3. This rearrangement joins TRBV27 to TRBJ2-7, with 11 bases identical to TRBD1. V dropped 5 bases and J dropped 5; count of bases not matched to a gene: 5. There are 14 residues in the CDR3. Looked up from germline, CDR1 is MNHEY and CDR2 is SMNVEV (reference sequence). The CDR3 nucleotides read TGTGCCAGCAGTCCCCGGGACAGGGGGAACGAGCAGTACTTC. Translating gives CASSPRDRGNEQYF.

The chain has TRBV19 and TRBJ2-7; D unclear. Looked up from germline, CDR1 is LNHDA and CDR2 is SQIVND (reference sequence). V shed 1 base and J shed 1 base, with 8 bases lying between them. The CDR3 loop spans 14 amino acids. CDR3 DNA: TGTGCCAGTAGTATAGTGGGCAGGTCCTACGAGCAGTACTTC. This gives the protein CASSIVGRSYEQYF.

The chain is built from TRBV5-1 and TRBJ2-1, with TRBD2 identical over 12 bases. With 0 bases clipped from V and 3 bases from J, the junction kept 4 bases outside the gene matches. The CDR3 extends over 17 amino acids. The germline CDR1 and CDR2 sequences are SGHRS and YFSETQ. The CDR3 protein is CASSLATSGGHYNEQFF. Here the CDR3 DNA reads TGCGCCAGCAGCTTGGCGACTAGCGGGGGCCACTACAATGAGCAGTTCTTC.

V and J are TRBV29-1 and TRBJ1-2; D perhaps matches TRBD1 (6 bases). Germline V gives CDR1 SQVTM, CDR2 ANQGSEA. The CDR3 loop spans 16 amino acids. Between the trimmed V and J ends, which lost 5 bases and 3 bases, there was a span of 22 bases. The CDR3 spells CSVPAAGQGWDYGYTF. DNA for the CDR3: TGCAGCGTTCCCGCAGCAGGGCAGGGGTGGGACTATGGCTACACCTTC.

The CDR3 here is CASTMAGTDTQYF. The CDR3 nucleotides read TGTGCCAGTACTATGGCGGGAACAGATACGCAGTATTTT. The rearrangement joins TRBV19 to TRBJ2-3; the D gene is possibly TRBD2 (6 bases). CDR1 and CDR2 (germline): LNHDA, SQIVND (reference sequence). The CDR3 length is 13 residues. Between the trimmed V and J ends, which lost 7 bases and 3 bases, there was a span of 11 bases.

This clone was observed a single time. The chain recombines TRBV5-1 with TRBJ2-7, with TRBD1 identical over 11 bases. Germline trimming cut 2 bases from V and 4 bases from J; bases unmatched to any gene: 5. This CDR3 has 15 amino acids. Germline CDR1 is SGHRS and CDR2 is YFSETQ. The CDR3 DNA reads as TGCGCCAGCAGCTTAACCGGGACAGGGGGATACGAGCAGTACTTC. This codes for CASSLTGTGGYEQYF.

V is TRBV28 and J is TRBJ2-2; TRBD2 might be the D (5 bases). CDR1 is MDHEN and CDR2 is SYDVKM in the germline V gene. Between the trimmed V and J ends, which lost 1 base and 4 bases, there was a span of 13 bases. CDR3 length: 16 residues. This chain's CDR3 is CASSLYRGWATGELFF. CDR3 bases: TGTGCCAGCAGTTTATATCGGGGTTGGGCCACCGGGGAGCTGTTTTTT.

This clone came up many times. The chain couples TRBV7-9 to TRBJ1-2, with D possibly TRBD1 on 6 matching bases. Germline CDR1 and CDR2: SEHNR and FQNEAQ (reference sequence). This CDR3 is 14 amino acids long. V was trimmed by 6 bases and J by 0 bases, leaving 11 bases between them. DNA of the CDR3: TGTGCCAGCAGACAGGGACGAGCTAACTATGGCTACACCTTC. As protein: CASRQGRANYGYTF.

The chain combines TRBV6-5 with TRBJ1-6, with 8 bases aligning to TRBD1. This CDR3 comprises 15 residues. V lost 2 bases to trimming and J lost 9 bases; unmatched junction nucleotides: 6. Germline V gene data show CDR1 as MNHEY and CDR2 as SVGAGI. The CDR3 nucleotides read TGTGCCAGCAGTTACGGTCAGGGGGCCCCTTCACCCCTCCACTTT. This translates into CASSYGQGAPSPLHF.